This T cell receptor (beta chain) was recovered during a study of T-cell reconstitution after alpha-beta-depleted transplantation in children. This clonotype was detected ten times or more. Unique molecular identifiers were used in preparing the TCRbeta library. TCRdb re-derived calls from the PCR reads in MiXCR, one entry per CDR3 protein. Among roughly 590,000 distinct CDR3 sequences listed, approximately 16% were seen once. The receptor was derived from a human donor who donated a stem cell graft to a child with acute myeloid leukemia. The sequences come from PBMCs from the stem cell graft donor, collected from the stem cell graft.

DNA of the CDR3: TGCAGTGCTGCATTCCGGTTGCAAGAGACCCAGTACTTC. Translated: CSAAFRLQETQYF. V is TRBV20-1 and J is TRBJ2-5; no firm D call. The V gene lost 5 bases and the J gene lost 2 bases, with 12 bases spanning the gap. The germline V gene encodes CDR1 DFQATT and CDR2 SNEGSKA (reference sequence). The CDR3 is 13 amino acids.